The 32 T cell receptor beta chains given below trace back to one sample, sequenced in a study of immune evolution from preneoplasia to lung adenocarcinoma. This table comes from immunoSEQ multiplex PCR, and its TCRdb copy is limited to in-frame clones, with some not included. Of several thousand clones in the sample, 60% to 80% were seen once. The sample consisted of FFPE minimally invasive lung adenocarcinoma tissue. The receptors shown here come from a person aged 55-80 years with lung adenocarcinoma.

This clone was seen a few times. The V and J genes are TRBV6-5 and TRBJ1-2; D perhaps matches TRBD1 (5 bases). Germline CDR1 reads MNHEY; CDR2 reads SVGAGI. CDR3 length equals 15 residues. Deletions cut 0 bases from V and 3 bases from J, with 11 bases between. The CDR3 loop reads CASSYSSGGDYGYTF. The CDR3 coding sequence is TGTGCCAGCAGTTACTCGTCCGGGGGGGACTATGGCTACACCTTC.

V is TRBV5-6 and J is TRBJ1-5; 8 bases align to TRBD1. This CDR3 has 16 amino acids. The V gene's germline CDR1 is SGHDT and CDR2 YYEEEE. The junction had 8 bases not matched to a gene; V was cut back by 4 bases and J by 2 bases. CDR3 in amino acids: CASSLWTGYGNQPQHF. The CDR3, as DNA: TGTGCCAGCAGCCTTTGGACAGGGTATGGCAATCAGCCCCAGCATTTT.

V gene TRBV10-1 combines with J gene TRBJ2-3, with 7 bases lining up with TRBD2. The germline gives CDR1 WNHNN, CDR2 SYGVQD (reference sequence). This CDR3 has 14 residues. V trimming: 4 bases; J trimming: 2 bases; junction bases outside the gene matches: 3. CDR3 DNA: TGCGCCAGCAGTGGGGAGCGGGACACAGATACGCAGTATTTT. Residues: CASSGERDTDTQYF.

The rearrangement joins TRBV28 to TRBJ1-2, with a weak D call TRBD1 (5 bases). In germline, CDR1 is MDHEN, CDR2 SYDVKM. Between the trimmed V and J ends, which lost 6 bases and 7 bases, there was a span of 12 bases. The length of the CDR3 is 12 residues. The CDR3 sequence is CASSHLQGGYTF. CDR3 in DNA: TGTGCCAGCAGCCACTTGCAGGGTGGCTACACCTTC.

The chain uses TRBV10-3 and TRBJ2-7; TRBD2 matches 14 bases. CDR1 is ENHRY, CDR2 SYGVKD, per germline. The J segment lost 3 bases and the V segment lost 6 bases, leaving 4 bases of the junction unmatched. This CDR3 comprises 15 residues. The CDR3 is CAISGGTSGGYEQYF. In nucleotides, the CDR3 is TGTGCCATCAGCGGCGGGACTAGCGGGGGCTACGAGCAGTACTTC.

The chain employs TRBV14 and TRBJ2-1, with D hard to call. Germline-derived CDR1 and CDR2 are SGHDN and FVKESK. Trimming removed 2 bases from V and 7 bases from J, with 21 bases in between. CDR3 length: 17 amino acids. CDR3 bases: TGTGCCAGCAGCCAATGGCTCCGGGCGGACCGAAGGAATGAGCAGTTCTTC. Amino acids: CASSQWLRADRRNEQFF.

The chain has TRBV27 and TRBJ1-1, with a weak D call TRBD1 (6 bases). The CDR3 contains 14 residues. Trimming shortened V by 7 bases and J by 4 bases, and 16 bases separated the two germline ends. Per germline, CDR1 MNHEY and CDR2 SMNVEV (reference sequence). CDR3 region: CASTEGGGGTEAFF. The DNA of the CDR3 is TGTGCCAGCACAGAGGGGGGGGGCGGCACTGAAGCTTTCTTT.

A single count supports this clone. The chain recombines TRBV5-6 with TRBJ1-5, with 9 bases matching TRBD1. The length of the CDR3 is 16 residues. The germline V gene has CDR1 SGHDT and CDR2 YYEEEE. J was trimmed by 2 bases and V by 5 bases; bases with no gene match: 8. CDR3 bases: TGTGCCAGCAGTAATACAGGGGGCTTAGGCAATCAGCCCCAGCATTTT. This encodes CASSNTGGLGNQPQHF.

The chain uses TRBV5-1 and TRBJ2-1, with D perhaps assigned TRBD1 or TRBD2 (5 bases each). The length of the CDR3 is 13 residues. The germline CDR1 and CDR2 sequences are SGHRS and YFSETQ. Trimming removed 4 bases at V and 10 bases at J, with 15 bases between. The CDR3 region has the DNA TGCGCCAGCAGCCTGATGGGGACCGAGGAGCAGTTCTTC. Translated, it gives CASSLMGTEEQFF.

The chain combines TRBV11-3 with TRBJ2-1, with D possibly being TRBD2 (5 bases). The V gene's germline CDR1 is SGHNT and CDR2 YENEEA. V was clipped by 0 bases and J by 7 bases, with 7 bases between them. This CDR3 region has 13 residues. CDR3: CASSLDRLNEQFF. The CDR3 DNA reads TGTGCCAGCAGCTTAGATCGACTAAATGAGCAGTTCTTC.

The V gene is TRBV19, the J gene TRBJ1-1; the D gene is possibly TRBD1 (6 bases). Trimming stripped 2 bases from V and 3 bases from J, with 13 bases between. Germline-derived CDR1 and CDR2 are LNHDA and SQIVND (reference sequence). This CDR3 contains 15 residues. The CDR3 DNA reads as TGTGCCAGTAGTATATCCCCGGGGGCAGACACTGAAGCTTTCTTT. Its translation: CASSISPGADTEAFF.

This clone has more than one count but fewer than ten. The chain links TRBV19 to TRBJ2-5; 8 bases match TRBD2. The germline V gene encodes CDR1 LNHDA and CDR2 SQIVND (reference sequence). The J segment lost 1 base and the V segment lost 1 base, leaving 5 bases of the junction unmatched. The CDR3 extends over 16 amino acids. The chain's CDR3 is CASSIASSGGQETQYF. DNA of the CDR3: TGTGCCAGTAGTATAGCGTCCAGCGGGGGCCAAGAGACCCAGTACTTC.

The chain uses TRBV5-1 and TRBJ1-2, with TRBD1 matching over 7 bases. Trimming took 5 bases from V and 5 from J; bases not matched to a gene: 9. This CDR3 contains 14 residues. Germline V gene sequence: CDR1 SGHRS, CDR2 YFSETQ. The CDR3 loop reads CASSSRQGGYGYTF. Here the CDR3 DNA reads TGCGCCAGCAGTTCCCGGCAGGGGGGTTATGGCTACACCTTC.

The rearrangement joins TRBV18 to TRBJ2-7, with D unclear. The germline V and J ends were trimmed by 1 base and 4 bases, with 8 bases remaining between them. CDR1 and CDR2 (germline): KGHSH, LQKENI. CDR3 length: 13 residues. CDR3 coding DNA: TGTGCCAGCTCACCACAAAACAAGTACGAGCAGTACTTC. Translating gives CASSPQNKYEQYF.

The CDR3, as DNA: TGTGCCAGCAGACCTCATGCAAACATGGCCAACACTGAAGCTTTCTTT. This sequence encodes CASRPHANMANTEAFF. This chain links TRBV7-3 with TRBJ1-1; D is unresolved. CDR1 is SGHTA and CDR2 is FQGTGA in the germline V gene. The CDR3 spans 16 residues. V gave up 6 bases and J gave up 2 bases, with 19 bases separating them.

The V gene is TRBV19, the J gene TRBJ1-5, with D hard to call. V was pared by 7 bases and J by 1 base, with 20 bases between. In germline, CDR1 is LNHDA, CDR2 SQIVND (reference sequence). CDR3 size: 17 residues. CDR3 DNA: TGTGCCAGTAACGGTTTAGATCCCATGTTGAGCAATCAGCCCCAGCATTTT. It encodes CASNGLDPMLSNQPQHF.

CDR3 protein: CASSPLTANTEAFF. The CDR3 coding sequence is TGTGCCAGCAGCCCATTGACAGCTAACACTGAAGCTTTCTTT. V gene TRBV9 combines with J gene TRBJ1-1; D is possibly TRBD1 (5 bases). This CDR3 is built from 14 residues. The V gene's germline CDR1 is SGDLS and CDR2 YYNGEE. The germline V and J ends were trimmed by 4 bases and 2 bases, with 12 bases remaining between them.

The J gene is TRBJ2-7, the V gene TRBV19; 8 nucleotides match TRBD2. The V and J ends lost 5 bases and 10 bases, in that order; junction bases with no gene match: 4. Germline V lookup: CDR1 LNHDA, CDR2 SQIVND (reference sequence). The CDR3 covers 11 residues. The CDR3 DNA is TGTGCCAGTAGTGTCGGGGGGGACCAGTACTTC. Amino acid sequence: CASSVGGDQYF.

This clone was observed a single time. The V and J genes are TRBV5-4 and TRBJ2-3; no reliable D call. The CDR3 loop spans 14 amino acids. Germline lookup yields CDR1 SGHNT and CDR2 YYREEE (reference sequence). V was trimmed by 4 bases and J by 0 bases, leaving 9 bases between them. This chain's CDR3 is CASSPTPSTDTQYF. CDR3 DNA sequence: TGTGCCAGCAGCCCTACACCTAGCACAGATACGCAGTATTTT. Variable domain in full (rest from reference TRBV5-4 and TRBJ2-3): ETGVTQSPTHLIKTRGQQVTLRCSSQSGHNTVSWYQQALGQGPQFIFQYYREEENGRGNFPPRFSGLQFPNYSSELNVNALELDDSALYLCASSPTPSTDTQYFGPGTRLTVL.

The chain employs TRBV10-3 and TRBJ2-7; 9 bases match TRBD2. CDR3 length equals 16 residues. J gave up 0 bases and V 0 bases, and 3 bases lay outside the gene matches. Germline values: CDR1 ENHRY, CDR2 SYGVKD. The CDR3 DNA sequence: TGTGCCATCAGTGAGTCGAATAGCGGGAGCTCCTACGAGCAGTACTTC. It codes for CAISESNSGSSYEQYF.

The gene calls are TRBV6-1 and TRBJ2-7; D might be TRBD2 (6 bases). Germline-derived CDR1 and CDR2 are MNHNS and SASEGT. Trimming cost V 3 bases and J 7 bases, with 19 bases left between them. The CDR3 is 15 amino acids. The CDR3 DNA sequence: TGTGCCAGCAGTGAGGAGGGCTTCCCCTCGGGAGAGCAGTACTTC. Protein: CASSEEGFPSGEQYF.

The chain employs TRBV4-3 and TRBJ2-1; D not certain. CDR1 LGHNA and CDR2 YSLEER come from the germline V gene. Between the trimmed V and J ends, which lost 1 base and 0 bases, there was a span of 7 bases. The CDR3 has 15 amino acids. The CDR3 loop is CASSQVVGSYNEQFF. Here the CDR3 DNA reads TGCGCCAGCAGCCAAGTCGTCGGCTCCTACAATGAGCAGTTCTTC.

The V and J genes are TRBV4-1 and TRBJ2-7; D is uncertain. Germline loops: CDR1 MGHRA, CDR2 YSYEKL. Trimming shortened V by 5 bases and J by 6 bases, and 5 bases separated the two germline ends. The CDR3 extends over 10 amino acids. DNA of the CDR3: TGCGCCAGCAGCGATGGCGAGCAGTACTTC. It encodes CASSDGEQYF.

V gene TRBV10-3 combines with J gene TRBJ2-3; D not certain. The V and J ends lost 2 bases and 9 bases respectively, with 6 bases between them. CDR1 and CDR2 (germline): ENHRY, SYGVKD. The CDR3 runs to 11 residues. The CDR3 nucleotides are TGTGCCATCAGTGAGGTGGGGACGCAGTATTTT. It translates to CAISEVGTQYF.

The chain carries TRBV28 and TRBJ2-7; TRBD1 matches 10 bases. J was trimmed by 4 bases and V by 5 bases; bases with no gene match: 8. This CDR3 is built from 15 residues. Germline V gene data show CDR1 as MDHEN and CDR2 as SYDVKM. The CDR3 loop reads CASSPSTGGLYEQYF. As DNA, the CDR3 is TGTGCCAGCAGTCCCTCGACAGGGGGCCTATACGAGCAGTACTTC.

This clone has only one observation. J is TRBJ2-5 and V is TRBV7-8; D ambiguous. The CDR3 is 14 residues long. V was cut by 0 bases and J by 6 bases, with 11 bases left in between. Germline loops: CDR1 SGHVS, CDR2 FQNEAQ. CDR3 residues: CASSLAPETQTQYF. CDR3 sequence (DNA): TGTGCCAGCAGCTTAGCACCAGAGACACAGACCCAGTACTTC. The full variable domain, with the rest looked up from reference TRBV7-8 and TRBJ2-5, is GAGVSQSPRYKVAKRGQDVALRCDPISGHVSLFWYQQALGQGPEFLTYFQNEAQLDKSGLPSDRFFAERPEGSVSTLKIQRTQQEDSAVYLCASSLAPETQTQYFGPGTRLLVL.

The chain employs TRBV18 and TRBJ1-1; the D is unclear. Trimming took off 1 base at V and 6 bases at J, with 12 bases between the two ends. Germline V CDR1 and CDR2: KGHSH, LQKENI. The CDR3 contains 14 residues. CDR3 amino acids: CASSPLAKDAEAFF. The DNA for the CDR3 is TGTGCCAGCTCACCACTGGCTAAAGACGCTGAAGCTTTCTTT. Supplemented by reference TRBV18 and TRBJ1-1, the full variable domain reads NAGVMQNPRHLVRRRGQEARLRCSPMKGHSHVYWYRQLPEEGLKFMVYLQKENIIDESGMPKERFSAEFPKEGPSILRIQQVVRGDSAAYFCASSPLAKDAEAFFGQGTRLTVV.

This chain links TRBV6-5 with TRBJ1-6; D is undetermined. Trimming pared 0 bases from V and 1 base from J, leaving 7 bases between. This CDR3 has 16 residues. From germline, CDR1 is MNHEY and CDR2 SVGAGI. Written as DNA, the CDR3 is TGTGCCAGCAGTTACTCGCAGGATTCCTATAATTCACCCCTCCACTTT. Its protein product is CASSYSQDSYNSPLHF.

This chain links TRBV5-4 with TRBJ2-5, with 12 nucleotides matching TRBD1. Trimming removed 0 bases from V and 4 bases from J; junction bases left unmatched: 1. The CDR3 runs 15 residues. The germline CDR1 and CDR2 sequences are SGHNT and YYREEE (reference sequence). The CDR3, as DNA: TGTGCCAGCAGCTTGGAGGGACAGGGGGCAGAGACCCAGTACTTC. It encodes CASSLEGQGAETQYF.

The chain carries TRBV15 and TRBJ1-1; a possible D gene is TRBD1 (5 bases). CDR1 and CDR2 from the germline V gene are LNHNV and YYDKDF (reference sequence). The CDR3 spans 14 residues. Trimming left V 1 base short and J 4 bases short, with 10 bases between. CDR3 protein: CATSRGWGGTEAFF. The CDR3 bases are TGTGCCACCAGCAGAGGGTGGGGGGGCACTGAAGCTTTCTTT.

The genes are TRBV19 and TRBJ2-2; 13 positions agree with TRBD2. This CDR3 has 14 amino acids. Germline CDR1 and CDR2: LNHDA and SQIVND (reference sequence). V was clipped by 5 bases and J by 6 bases; unmatched bases: 0. DNA for the CDR3: TGTGCCAGTAGTGGACTAGCGGGGGCCGGGGAGCTGTTTTTT. The encoded protein is CASSGLAGAGELFF.

This sequence joins TRBV28 and TRBJ1-6; D gene uncertain. Trimming pared 6 bases from V and 4 bases from J, leaving 10 bases between. CDR3 size: 14 residues. The V gene's germline CDR1 is MDHEN and CDR2 SYDVKM. The CDR3 is CASRSEEYNSPLHF. The CDR3 nucleotides are TGTGCCAGCAGGTCGGAAGAGTATAATTCACCCCTCCACTTT.